These T cell receptor beta chains were read from a single sample in a study of blood T cell repertoires in COVID-19. Sequencing used immunoSEQ multiplex PCR; TCRdb keeps in-frame clones, though not all of them. The profile shows 15,000 to 20,000 clones, about 85% of them singletons. The sample was peripheral blood. The receptor set was obtained from a man aged 65 to 79 with acute or convalescent COVID-19. Both conserved end residues are part of each CDR3. A D gene is named only where the DNA matches it firmly. The size of a clone is reported for some rows only, either as once, few or many, or as a class for expanded clones.

J: TRBJ2-1; V: TRBV7-9; size: -; D: TRBD2; CDR3: CASSLRGGSYNEQFF; DNA: TGTGCCAGCAGCTTAAGGGGAGGGTCCTACAATGAGCAGTTCTTC
J: TRBJ2-2; V: TRBV5-1; size: once; D: -; CDR3: CASSFGAAGNTGELFF; DNA: TGCGCCAGCAGCTTTGGCGCAGCGGGGAACACCGGGGAGCTGTTTTTT
J: TRBJ1-5; V: TRBV28; size: -; D: TRBD1; CDR3: CASSSQGASSLAPQHF; DNA: TGTGCCAGCAGTTCCCAGGGGGCTAGTTCATTGGCGCCCCAGCATTTT
J: TRBJ1-5; V: TRBV7-2; size: -; D: TRBD1; CDR3: CASSLTGDQALQPQHF; DNA: TGTGCCAGCAGCCTAACAGGGGACCAAGCCTTGCAGCCCCAGCATTTT
J: TRBJ1-6; V: TRBV5-1; size: -; D: -; CDR3: CASSLAANAGMNSPLHF; DNA: TGCGCCAGCAGCTTGGCCGCGAACGCAGGGATGAATTCACCCCTCCACTTT
J: TRBJ2-1; V: TRBV4-2; size: -; D: TRBD2; CDR3: CASSQEEGLAGGVYNEQFF; DNA: TGTGCCAGCAGCCAAGAGGAGGGACTAGCGGGAGGGGTCTACAATGAGCAGTTCTTC
J: TRBJ1-6; V: TRBV4-3; size: -; D: -; CDR3: CASSQKAGFYNSPLHF; DNA: TGCGCCAGCAGCCAAAAAGCAGGCTTTTATAATTCACCCCTCCACTTT
J: TRBJ1-2; V: TRBV4-3; size: -; D: -; CDR3: CASSQEGRSYGYTF; DNA: TGCGCCAGCAGCCAGGAGGGGAGGTCCTATGGCTACACCTTC
J: TRBJ2-7; V: TRBV18; size: few; D: -; CDR3: CASSPPGSGRSYEQYF; DNA: TGTGCCAGCTCACCACCCGGAAGCGGACGATCCTACGAGCAGTACTTC
J: TRBJ2-2; V: TRBV7-9; size: once; D: -; CDR3: CASSIDGRDTGELFF; DNA: TGTGCCAGCAGCATCGACGGGCGGGACACCGGGGAGCTGTTTTTT
J: TRBJ2-2; V: TRBV5-1; size: -; D: -; CDR3: CASSLGHVNTGELFF; DNA: TGCGCCAGCAGCTTAGGACACGTGAACACCGGGGAGCTGTTTTTT
J: TRBJ1-6; V: TRBV28; size: -; D: TRBD1; CDR3: CASSSPGQLSRAYNSPLHF; DNA: TGTGCCAGCAGCTCCCCGGGACAGCTATCGAGGGCCTATAATTCACCCCTCCACTTT
J: TRBJ1-4; V: TRBV5-1; size: -; D: TRBD1; CDR3: CAAQGETGNGEKLFF; DNA: TGCGCCGCCCAAGGGGAGACAGGGAATGGTGAAAAACTGTTTTTT
J: TRBJ1-1; V: TRBV5-1; size: -; D: -; CDR3: CASSRTGGDTEAFF; DNA: TGCGCCAGCAGCCGTACGGGAGGGGACACTGAAGCTTTCTTT
J: TRBJ1-1; V: TRBV5-1; size: -; D: TRBD1; CDR3: CASTRGQTWAAEAFF; DNA: TGCGCCAGCACCCGGGGACAGACTTGGGCCGCTGAAGCTTTCTTT
J: TRBJ2-7; V: TRBV28; size: -; D: TRBD1; CDR3: CASSHAGTGDLPIYEQYF; DNA: TGTGCCAGCAGTCATGCCGGGACAGGGGATCTCCCCATCTACGAGCAGTACTTC
J: TRBJ1-1; V: TRBV5-1; size: -; D: TRBD1; CDR3: CASSLQGANTEAFF; DNA: TGCGCCAGCAGCTTACAGGGGGCTAACACTGAAGCTTTCTTT
J: TRBJ1-1; V: TRBV28; size: once; D: TRBD1; CDR3: CASSLEEGAMNTEAFF; DNA: TGTGCCAGCAGTTTGGAAGAGGGGGCCATGAACACTGAAGCTTTCTTT
J: TRBJ1-1; V: TRBV6-2/TRBV6-3; size: -; D: TRBD1; CDR3: CASSSPGQGGTEAFF; DNA: TGTGCCAGCAGTTCCCCGGGACAGGGAGGAACTGAAGCTTTCTTT
J: TRBJ2-2; V: TRBV3-1/TRBV3-2; size: -; D: TRBD2; CDR3: CASSPLAGRTGELFF; DNA: TGTGCCAGCAGCCCACTAGCGGGAAGGACCGGGGAGCTGTTTTTT
J: TRBJ2-1; V: TRBV6-5; size: -; D: -; CDR3: CASSYLGLPGNEQFF; DNA: TGTGCCAGCAGTTACCTGGGACTCCCGGGGAATGAGCAGTTCTTC
J: TRBJ1-3; V: TRBV7-8; size: -; D: -; CDR3: CASSLVRLSSGNTIYF; DNA: TGTGCCAGCAGCTTAGTTCGCCTGAGCTCTGGAAACACCATATATTTT
J: TRBJ2-7; V: TRBV6-5; size: once; D: TRBD1; CDR3: CASRASGTAPREYF; DNA: TGTGCCAGCAGGGCCTCCGGGACAGCCCCTAGGGAGTACTTC
J: TRBJ1-2; V: TRBV11-2; size: -; D: -; CDR3: CASSPLGERDGYTF; DNA: TGTGCCAGCAGCCCCCTCGGGGAAAGGGATGGCTACACCTTC
J: TRBJ1-4; V: TRBV3-1/TRBV3-2; size: -; D: -; CDR3: CASSFQTVLDEKLFF; DNA: TGTGCCAGCAGCTTCCAGACAGTGTTAGATGAAAAACTGTTTTTT
J: TRBJ2-5; V: TRBV2; size: -; D: -; CDR3: CASNKGVAETQYF; DNA: TGTGCCAGCAACAAAGGGGTGGCAGAGACCCAGTACTTC
J: TRBJ2-5; V: TRBV28; size: once; D: TRBD2; CDR3: CASSLAAGQETQYF; DNA: TGTGCCAGCAGCCTAGCGGCGGGACAAGAGACCCAGTACTTC
J: TRBJ2-2; V: TRBV5-1; size: -; D: TRBD2; CDR3: CASSLEPSGRATAGELFF; DNA: TGCGCCAGCAGCTTGGAACCTAGCGGGAGGGCCACCGCCGGGGAGCTGTTTTTT
J: TRBJ2-2; V: TRBV25-1; size: few; D: TRBD1; CDR3: CASSELGQGNTGELFF; DNA: TGTGCCAGCAGTGAATTGGGACAGGGCAACACCGGGGAGCTGTTTTTT
J: TRBJ2-2; V: TRBV11-3; size: -; D: -; CDR3: CASSLRTGSAGELFF; DNA: TGTGCCAGCAGCTTACGAACAGGGAGTGCCGGGGAGCTGTTTTTT